This entry describes one T cell receptor beta chain. Trimming left V 4 bases short and J 0 bases short, with 7 bases between. The CDR3 runs to 14 residues. CDR1 and CDR2 from the germline V gene are SNHLY and FYNNEI. The data were produced by immunoSEQ multiplex PCR, yet TCRdb's version contains in-frame clones alone and is incomplete. The sample includes 200,000 to 250,000 clones, around 80% of them seen just once. Each participant's cohort was designated according to participant-reported clinical history. Donors of Cohort 3 who recovered were those that had two negative PCRs, clearance, or symptom resolution. This entry comes from a study of blood T cell repertoires in COVID-19. Overall study context: PBMCs, B-cell-depleted T cells, or T cells were the source of the cDNA or gDNA that made up the material.

Material for sequencing was PBMCs or T cells enriched from blood (not recorded which). This TCR derives from a man between 60 and 75 years old who had recovered from COVID-19. This sequence joins TRBV2 and TRBJ1-5; D may be TRBD1 (5 bases). The chain's CDR3 is CASSGTYSNQPQHF. The DNA of the CDR3 is TGTGCCAGCAGTGGGACATATAGCAATCAGCCCCAGCATTTT.